Given below is one T cell receptor beta chain in context. This CDR3 region has 13 residues. The germline V gene has CDR1 SQVTM and CDR2 ANQGSEA. The ends were cut back, 8 bases at V and 6 bases at J, with 17 bases in the middle. As originally analysed: Amplified reference gene primers provided the basis for estimating nucleated cell counts. Sequencing used immunoSEQ multiplex PCR; TCRdb keeps in-frame clones, though not all of them. V and J calls and clone size are given by that table; D and trimming were obtained from the DNA. The table has 220,000 or so clones, around 80% seen once; the top ten hold 5.5%. This sample is part of a study of blood T cell repertoires in COVID-19. The overall study: There were acute and convalescent COVID-19 samples, and they came from the United States, Italy and Spain. Sample material is recorded as cDNA or gDNA derived from T cells, B-cell-depleted T cells, or PBMCs.

This clonotype was sampled from a woman between 65 and 79 years old with acute or convalescent COVID-19. The V gene is TRBV29-1, the J gene TRBJ2-1; D perhaps matches TRBD2 (5 bases). Sequencing used peripheral blood. CDR3 sequence (DNA): TGCAGCCATGGGGAGAGGTGGGTCAATGAGCAGTTCTTC. Encoded protein: CSHGERWVNEQFF.